The 14 T cell receptor beta chains reported below all come from one sample, sequenced in a study of T-cell reconstitution after alpha-beta-depleted transplantation in children. TCRbeta library preparation incorporated unique molecular identifiers. One entry per CDR3 protein results from TCRdb running MiXCR on the PCR reads. The sample includes 450,000 to 600,000 distinct CDR3 sequences, about a sixth of them seen just once. This material consisted of PBMCs from the stem cell graft donor, taken from the stem cell graft. The receptors stem from a human donor who donated a stem cell graft to a child with acute lymphoblastic leukemia.

This clonotype showed up just a few times. The genes are TRBV25-1 and TRBJ2-7; D ambiguous. There are 15 residues in the CDR3. CDR1 and CDR2 (germline): MGHDK, SYGVNS. V was clipped by 6 bases and J by 0 bases, with 15 bases between them. For the CDR3, the DNA is TGTGCCAGCAGGCCCTCCTCGGGCCTCTCCTACGAGCAGTACTTC. As protein: CASRPSSGLSYEQYF.

The chain combines TRBV11-2 with TRBJ1-1; D gene ambiguous. This CDR3 contains 14 residues. V was clipped by 2 bases and J by 4 bases, with 11 bases between them. The V gene's germline CDR1 is SGHAT and CDR2 FQNNGV. In DNA, the CDR3 is TGTGCCAGCAGCTTAAGGCTTTTAGGCACTGAAGCTTTCTTT. As protein: CASSLRLLGTEAFF. The full variable domain, in which reference TRBV11-2 and TRBJ1-1 provide the parts outside the CDR3, is EAGVAQSPRYKIIEKRQSVAFWCNPISGHATLYWYQQILGQGPKLLIQFQNNGVVDDSQLPKDRFSAERLKGVDSTLKIQPAKLEDSAVYLCASSLRLLGTEAFFGQGTRLTVV.

This chain uses TRBV12-3 or TRBV12-4 with TRBJ2-7, with D unresolved. V dropped 6 bases and J dropped 3 bases, with 12 bases sitting between them. This CDR3 is 13 amino acids long. As DNA, the CDR3 is TGTGCCAGCAGACAAACACCTCTCTACGAGCAGTACTTC. The encoded protein is CASRQTPLYEQYF.

This clonotype was recorded a few times. This chain links TRBV12-3 or TRBV12-4 with TRBJ2-7; D is uncertain. This CDR3 is built from 15 residues. With 1 base removed from V and 0 bases from J, the gap between germline ends came to 10 bases. CDR3 sequence (DNA): TGTGCCAGCAGTTTAGTACGGGTGTACTCCTACGAGCAGTACTTC. Protein product: CASSLVRVYSYEQYF.

This clonotype was counted only a few times. The rearrangement links TRBV6-1 to TRBJ2-2, with D perhaps TRBD2 (7 bases). Per germline, CDR1 MNHNS and CDR2 SASEGT. Trimming shortened V by 5 bases and J by 5 bases, and 15 bases separated the two germline ends. This CDR3 has 15 amino acids. This CDR3 reads CASSQGGVWTGELFF. DNA of the CDR3: TGTGCCAGCAGTCAAGGGGGGGTTTGGACCGGGGAGCTGTTTTTT.

V gene TRBV7-9 combines with J gene TRBJ2-6, with D possibly matching TRBD2 (5 bases). CDR3 size: 15 residues. Trimming removed 1 base from V and 2 bases from J, with 6 bases in between. Germline V gene data show CDR1 as SEHNR and CDR2 as FQNEAQ (reference sequence). The CDR3 here is CASSLVGAGANVLTF. The DNA for the CDR3 is TGTGCCAGCAGCTTAGTGGGAGCTGGGGCCAACGTCCTGACTTTC.

The chain has TRBV5-1 and TRBJ2-7; perhaps D is TRBD1 or TRBD2 (7 bases each). Germline V gives CDR1 SGHRS, CDR2 YFSETQ. The CDR3 covers 13 residues. Trimming removed 5 bases from V and 5 bases from J, with 14 bases in between. CDR3 residues: CASRGRGGDEQYF. CDR3 coding DNA: TGCGCCAGCAGGGGCAGGGGGGGCGACGAGCAGTACTTC.

This clonotype was detected only a few times. The V gene is TRBV7-6, the J gene TRBJ2-7; 10 bases line up with TRBD1. Germline V CDR1 and CDR2: SGHVS, FNYEAQ. The CDR3 contains 15 residues. Germline trimming cut 0 bases from V and 3 bases from J; bases unmatched to any gene: 2. The CDR3, as DNA: TGTGCCAGCAGCTTAGCCGGGACAGGGGTCTACGAGCAGTACTTC. This codes for CASSLAGTGVYEQYF.

The table lists this clonotype with a few counts. The rearrangement uses TRBV19 and TRBJ1-1, with 7 bases identical to TRBD1. There are 15 residues in the CDR3. Germline CDR1 LNHDA, CDR2 SQIVND (reference sequence). Losses at the gene ends were 5 bases for V and 2 bases for J; bases not matched to a gene: 8. DNA for the CDR3: TGTGCCAGTAGTGGCAGGGGGGGGAGTAACACTGAAGCTTTCTTT. This gives the protein CASSGRGGSNTEAFF.

V and J are TRBV5-1 and TRBJ2-4; perhaps D is TRBD1 or TRBD2 (6 bases each). This CDR3 region has 13 residues. Looked up from germline, CDR1 is SGHRS and CDR2 is YFSETQ. With 6 bases removed from V and 2 bases from J, the gap between germline ends came to 9 bases. The CDR3 here is CASMGGPKNIQYF. CDR3 sequence (DNA): TGCGCCAGCATGGGGGGCCCCAAAAACATTCAGTACTTC.

This clonotype was counted between two and nine times. The chain recombines TRBV20-1 with TRBJ1-1, with TRBD1 as a possible D gene (6 bases). This CDR3 contains 13 residues. The germline V and J ends were trimmed by 0 bases and 4 bases, with 9 bases remaining between them. CDR1 DFQATT and CDR2 SNEGSKA come from the germline V gene (reference sequence). The CDR3 DNA sequence: TGCAGTGCTAGAGACACAGGGTTCACTGAAGCTTTCTTT. This codes for CSARDTGFTEAFF.

The chain combines TRBV27 with TRBJ2-1; D might be TRBD2 (5 bases). Deletions cut 4 bases from V and 0 bases from J, with 7 bases between. CDR3 length equals 14 residues. CDR1 and CDR2 from the germline V gene are MNHEY and SMNVEV (reference sequence). The CDR3 region has the DNA TGTGCCAGCAGTTCCGCGGGCTCCTACAATGAGCAGTTCTTC. Its protein product is CASSSAGSYNEQFF.

V and J are TRBV6-2 or TRBV6-3 and TRBJ2-1; D call uncertain. Germline values: CDR1 MNHEY, CDR2 SVGEGT. Trimming pared 7 bases from V and 0 bases from J, leaving 16 bases between. CDR3 size: 16 residues. Here the CDR3 reads CASISKVSNSYNEQFF. The CDR3 DNA reads as TGTGCCAGCATTTCCAAGGTCTCTAACTCCTACAATGAGCAGTTCTTC.

The rearrangement links TRBV12-3 or TRBV12-4 to TRBJ2-2; D is ambiguous. There are 14 residues in the CDR3. V lost 4 bases and J 6 bases, leaving 12 bases between the germline ends. The CDR3 DNA reads TGTGCCAGCAGTTCGGTTTTAGGAGCCGGGGAGCTGTTTTTT. It translates to CASSSVLGAGELFF.